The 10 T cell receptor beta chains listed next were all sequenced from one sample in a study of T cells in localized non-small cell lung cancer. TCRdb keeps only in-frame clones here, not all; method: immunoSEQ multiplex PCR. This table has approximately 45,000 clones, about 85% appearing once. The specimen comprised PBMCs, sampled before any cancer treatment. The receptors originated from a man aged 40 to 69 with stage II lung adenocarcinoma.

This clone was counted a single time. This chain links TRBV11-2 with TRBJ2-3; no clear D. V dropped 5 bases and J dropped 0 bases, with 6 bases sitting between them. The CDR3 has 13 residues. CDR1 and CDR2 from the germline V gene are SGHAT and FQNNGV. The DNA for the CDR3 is TGTGCCAGCAGCACCTTTAGCACAGATACGCAGTATTTT. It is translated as CASSTFSTDTQYF.

This CDR3 is CASSVGDFSSYNEQFF. The CDR3 nucleotides read TGTGCCAGCAGCGTAGGGGATTTTAGCTCCTACAATGAGCAGTTCTTC. This rearrangement joins TRBV9 to TRBJ2-1; D call uncertain. Trimming shortened V by 0 bases and J by 0 bases, and 10 bases separated the two germline ends. Germline V gene lookup returns CDR1 SGDLS and CDR2 YYNGEE. This CDR3 has 16 residues.

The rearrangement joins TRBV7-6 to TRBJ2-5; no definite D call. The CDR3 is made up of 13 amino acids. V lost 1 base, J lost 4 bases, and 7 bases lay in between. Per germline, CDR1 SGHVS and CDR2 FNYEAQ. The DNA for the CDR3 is TGTGCCAGCAGCTTAGACGGACGAGAGACCCAGTACTTC. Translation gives CASSLDGRETQYF.

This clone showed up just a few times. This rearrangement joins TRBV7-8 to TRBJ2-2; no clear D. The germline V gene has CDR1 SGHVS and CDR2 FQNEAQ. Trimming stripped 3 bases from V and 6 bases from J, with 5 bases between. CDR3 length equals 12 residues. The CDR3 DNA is TGTGCCAGCAGCTTTCCCTCCGGGGAGCTGTTTTTT. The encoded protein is CASSFPSGELFF.

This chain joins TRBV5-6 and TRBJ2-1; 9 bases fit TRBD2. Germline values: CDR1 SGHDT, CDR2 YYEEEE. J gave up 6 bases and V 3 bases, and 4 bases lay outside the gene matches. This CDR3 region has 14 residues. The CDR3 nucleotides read TGTGCCAGCAGCTCCGCGGGGGGGTTCAATGAGCAGTTCTTC. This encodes CASSSAGGFNEQFF.

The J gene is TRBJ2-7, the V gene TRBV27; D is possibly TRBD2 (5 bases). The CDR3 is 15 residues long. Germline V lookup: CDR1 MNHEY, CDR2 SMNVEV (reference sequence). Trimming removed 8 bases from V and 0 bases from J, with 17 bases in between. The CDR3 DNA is TGTGCCAGCCGGCGAGGAGGAAGAAGCTCCTACGAGCAGTACGTC. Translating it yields CASRRGGRSSYEQYV.

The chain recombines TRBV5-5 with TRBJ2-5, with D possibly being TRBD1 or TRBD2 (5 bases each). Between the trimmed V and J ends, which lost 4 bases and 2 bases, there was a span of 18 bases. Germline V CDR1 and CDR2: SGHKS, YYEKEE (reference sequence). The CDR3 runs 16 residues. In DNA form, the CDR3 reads TGTGCCAGCAGCCCCTATGGCCAGGGACGACAAGAGACCCAGTACTTC. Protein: CASSPYGQGRQETQYF.

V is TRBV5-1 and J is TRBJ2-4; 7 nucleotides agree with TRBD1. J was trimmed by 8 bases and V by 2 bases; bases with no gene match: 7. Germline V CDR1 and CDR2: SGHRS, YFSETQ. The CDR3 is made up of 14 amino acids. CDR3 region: CASSLNRGLDIQYF. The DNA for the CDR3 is TGCGCCAGCAGCTTAAACAGGGGCTTGGACATTCAGTACTTC.

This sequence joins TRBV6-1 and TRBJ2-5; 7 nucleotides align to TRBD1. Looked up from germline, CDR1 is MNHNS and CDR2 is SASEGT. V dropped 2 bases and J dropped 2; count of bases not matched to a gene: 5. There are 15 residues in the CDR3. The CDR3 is CASSERDRVQETQYF. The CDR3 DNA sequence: TGTGCCAGCAGTGAAAGGGACAGAGTTCAAGAGACCCAGTACTTC.

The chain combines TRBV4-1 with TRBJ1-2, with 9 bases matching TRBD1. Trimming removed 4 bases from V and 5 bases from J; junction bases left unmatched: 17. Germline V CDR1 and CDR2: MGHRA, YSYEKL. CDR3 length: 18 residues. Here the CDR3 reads CASSREGGQGRYGYGYTF. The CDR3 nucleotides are TGCGCCAGCAGCCGAGAGGGGGGACAGGGAAGGTATGGATATGGCTACACCTTC.